This T cell receptor beta chain was observed in a study of cytomegalovirus exposure and HLA in healthy donors. Study observations and caveats: The study assumed roughly uniform donor sequencing depth for presence/absence analyses.

There are 15 residues in the CDR3. Germline assignment: CDR1 LGHNA and CDR2 YNFKEQ. V dropped 0 bases and J dropped 1; count of bases not matched to a gene: 1. Concerning this clone itself: Its antigen remains unidentified.

Use of 60 Vbeta and 13 Jbeta primers characterized the PCR. Produced via immunoSEQ multiplex PCR; TCRdb's table is partial and in-frame only. This table holds under 130,000 clones, 55% to 75% found once. The receptor's source is a man aged 25 to 45 in good health and CMV-seropositive. This sequence joins TRBV4-2 and TRBJ1-1; 8 nucleotides agree with TRBD1. Sequenced: PBMCs. The CDR3 protein is CASSQETGGNTEAFF. In DNA, the CDR3 is TGTGCCAGCAGCCAAGAAACAGGGGGGAACACTGAAGCTTTCTTT.